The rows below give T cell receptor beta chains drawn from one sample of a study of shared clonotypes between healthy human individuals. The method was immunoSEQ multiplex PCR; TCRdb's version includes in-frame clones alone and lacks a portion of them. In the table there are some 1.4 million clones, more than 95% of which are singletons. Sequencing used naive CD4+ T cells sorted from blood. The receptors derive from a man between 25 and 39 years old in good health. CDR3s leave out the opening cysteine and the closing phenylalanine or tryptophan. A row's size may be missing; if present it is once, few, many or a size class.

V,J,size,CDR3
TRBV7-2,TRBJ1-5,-,ASSSTGNQPQH
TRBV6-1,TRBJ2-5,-,ASLRPIGETQY
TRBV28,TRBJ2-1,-,ASSMGIKVAYNEQF
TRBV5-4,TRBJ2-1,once,ASSFPRDPLNEQF
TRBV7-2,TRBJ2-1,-,ASSRLGMGNYNEQF
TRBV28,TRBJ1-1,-,ASNRVRNTEAF
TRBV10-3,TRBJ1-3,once,AISEGAAGDTIY
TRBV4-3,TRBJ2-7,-,ASSQGRAGSAPSYEQY
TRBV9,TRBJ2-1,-,ASSVAPSGGSSYNEQF
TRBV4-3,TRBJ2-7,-,ASSQGGQATYEQY
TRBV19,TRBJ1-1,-,ASSIGVSTEAF
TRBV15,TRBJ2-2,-,ATSRADTRTSENTGELF
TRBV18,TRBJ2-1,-,ASSPLGSGGSSNEQF
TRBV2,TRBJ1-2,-,ASRAVVINYGYT
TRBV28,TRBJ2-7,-,ASSREYLYEQY